This passage covers 13 T cell receptor beta chains from one sample sequenced in a study of T cells in Graves' hyperthyroidism and ophthalmopathy. Template material for amplifying TCR beta CDR3 regions consisted of RNA transcripts. When the TCR CDR3 underwent first-round RT-PCR, the HTBI primer set was used. One entry per CDR3 protein results from TCRdb running MiXCR on the multiplex PCR reads. This table has approximately 380,000 distinct CDR3 sequences, 15% to 20% appearing once. Sequencing input: blood. Receptors were obtained from a woman between 18 and 29 years old with Graves' hyperthyroidism.

This clonotype was counted many times. The V and J genes are TRBV20-1 and TRBJ1-1, with 11 bases that match TRBD1. The CDR3 is made up of 15 amino acids. The V and J ends lost 0 bases and 4 bases, in that order; junction bases with no gene match: 4. Germline CDR1 and CDR2: DFQATT and SNEGSKA (reference sequence). The CDR3 bases are TGCAGTGCTAGAGATCGAGGGACAGGGGGCACTGAAGCTTTCTTT. Its translation: CSARDRGTGGTEAFF.

This clonotype was seen repeatedly, ten times or more. The chain couples TRBV7-9 to TRBJ2-5; D could derive from TRBD1 or TRBD2 (5 bases each). The V end lost 4 bases, the J end lost 4 bases, and 19 bases lay between the germline ends. This CDR3 contains 16 residues. Germline V gene lookup returns CDR1 SEHNR and CDR2 FQNEAQ (reference sequence). CDR3 protein: CASSSTGAAVRETQYF. Here the CDR3 DNA reads TGTGCCAGCAGCTCCACCGGGGCCGCGGTCCGAGAGACCCAGTACTTC.

This clonotype turned up a few times. The CDR3 region has the DNA TGCAGTGCGGGAGGGAAGTCCTACGAGCAGTACTTC. It yields the protein CSAGGKSYEQYF. The chain uses TRBV20-1 and TRBJ2-7; 7 bases are shared with TRBD2. Germline V lookup: CDR1 DFQATT, CDR2 SNEGSKA (reference sequence). The CDR3 is made up of 12 amino acids. Trimming at V came to 6 bases and at J to 1 base, leaving 3 bases not matched to a gene.

There are many counts of this clonotype. Mismatch with germline at one junction end may stem from a read error. This rearrangement joins TRBV28 to TRBJ1-2, with 8 bases lining up with TRBD1. The CDR3 totals 19 residues. Germline V gene lookup returns CDR1 MDHEN and CDR2 SYDVKM. CDR3 in amino acids: CASRLYQWGWDRRNYGYTF. CDR3 bases: TGTGCCAGCAGGTTATATCAATGGGGATGGGACAGGAGGAACTATGGCTACACCTTC.

This clonotype was seen at least ten times. The chain is built from TRBV4-2 and TRBJ2-7; the D gene is possibly TRBD2 (5 bases). The V end lost 1 base, the J end lost 0 bases, and 13 bases lay between the germline ends. The CDR3 is 16 amino acids. Germline assignment: CDR1 LGHNA and CDR2 YNFKEQ. The CDR3 region has the DNA TGTGCCAGCAGCCAAGTCCCCAGCGGCGACTCCTACGAGCAGTACTTC. Its translation is CASSQVPSGDSYEQYF.

The rearrangement uses TRBV7-2 and TRBJ1-2, with D unresolved. The V gene lost 0 bases and the J gene lost 7 bases, with 9 bases spanning the gap. The V gene's germline CDR1 is SGHTA and CDR2 FQGNSA. This CDR3 spans 13 amino acids. The CDR3, as DNA: TGTGCCAGCAGCTTAGCAGGGTTGGGTGGCTACACCTTC. Residues: CASSLAGLGGYTF.

Many counts were recorded for this clonotype. The chain links TRBV12-3 or TRBV12-4 to TRBJ1-5; unclear D gene. V was trimmed by 0 bases and J by 11 bases, leaving 14 bases between them. The CDR3 sequence is 14 residues long. The CDR3 nucleotides read TGTGCCAGCAGTTTAGCTGGTTCCGGGTCGGCCCAGCATTTT. This translates into CASSLAGSGSAQHF.

This clonotype showed up many times. The gene calls are TRBV6-2 or TRBV6-3 and TRBJ1-3; 8 bases align to TRBD1. The length of the CDR3 is 16 residues. Trimming removed 6 bases from V and 0 bases from J; junction bases left unmatched: 7. Looked up from germline, CDR1 is MNHEY and CDR2 is SVGEGT. The CDR3 DNA is TGTGCCAGCAGCTCCGGGACAGGCTACTCTGGAAACACCATATATTTT. It translates to CASSSGTGYSGNTIYF.

The rearrangement joins TRBV28 to TRBJ2-5; 7 bases are a match to TRBD1. The germline gives CDR1 MDHEN, CDR2 SYDVKM. The CDR3 runs to 17 residues. V was pared by 7 bases and J by 1 base, with 15 bases of the junction left unmatched. CDR3 residues: CASTAAAGTDVQETQYF. CDR3 coding DNA: TGTGCCAGCACTGCCGCGGCCGGGACAGACGTCCAAGAGACCCAGTACTTC.

The sample holds a few counts of this clonotype. J is TRBJ1-1 and V is TRBV4-2, with D possibly matching TRBD1 (5 bases). The CDR3 has 15 amino acids. Germline V CDR1 and CDR2: LGHNA, YNFKEQ. Trimming shortened V by 1 base and J by 4 bases, and 13 bases separated the two germline ends. CDR3 nucleotides: TGTGCCAGCAGCCAAGTGGGGACGGCTCTCACTGAAGCTTTCTTT. This sequence encodes CASSQVGTALTEAFF.

This clonotype has a count of ten or more. Given a much more abundant clone one base away, this may be a read error. V and J are TRBV6-1 and TRBJ1-1; the D is unclear. Germline V lookup: CDR1 MNHNS, CDR2 SASEGT. The length of the CDR3 is 15 residues. For the CDR3, the DNA is TGTGCCAGCAGTGAAGATGCGCGGATGAACACTGAAGCTTCCTTT. Protein: CASSEDARMNTEASF.

As regards this clonotype: A much more abundant neighbour one base away suggests this may be a read error. The V call is TRBV30, the J call TRBJ1-5; D is undetermined. The germline V gene encodes CDR1 GTSNPN and CDR2 SVGIG (reference sequence). This CDR3 comprises 14 residues. The CDR3 DNA is TGTGCCCGGAGTGTTACGCGGGGCAATCAGCCCCAGCATTTT. Protein sequence: CARSVTRGNQPQHF.

This clonotype was counted a few times. The chain links TRBV28 to TRBJ2-5; D might be TRBD2 (5 bases). Germline CDR1 reads MDHEN; CDR2 reads SYDVKM. This CDR3 region has 15 residues. V was trimmed by 5 bases and J by 7 bases, leaving 20 bases between them. This CDR3 is CASSPWAASRGTQYF. CDR3 bases: TGTGCCAGCAGTCCTTGGGCGGCTTCCCGGGGGACCCAGTACTTC.